This note documents a single TCR beta chain sequence. The data are from a study of shared T cell receptors in the human thymus. This CDR3 contains 13 residues. CDR1 and CDR2 from the germline V gene are MGHRA and YSYEKL. The V end was cut by 5 bases, the J end by 5 bases, with 12 bases between. TCRdb keeps only in-frame clones here, not all; method: immunoSEQ multiplex PCR. Altogether about 660,000 clones are present, over 75% being singletons, with the ten largest covering 0.008% to 0.011%. Separately, the same data were catalogued under a study of human thymus T cells. That paper states: Healthy Finnish infants having corrective surgery for congenital heart defects served as donors. In corrective heart surgery, resections were taken, and these provided the thymus tissue. Thymic and blood repertoires showed apparently biased V and J gene usage. Related research found strongly overlapping thymic repertoires in unrelated individuals.

The clonotype was recovered from a boy younger than two with a congenital heart defect. The V gene is TRBV4-1, the J gene TRBJ2-5, with a weak D call TRBD2 (5 bases). The specimen was thymocytes. CDR3 nucleotides: TGCGCCAGCAGCTTACTAGGGTTGGAGACCCAGTACTTC. It encodes CASSLLGLETQYF.